This TCR beta chain was sequenced in a study of blood T cell repertoires in COVID-19. This clone was seen only a few times. TCRdb's copy holds only in-frame clones and misses some; the assay was immunoSEQ multiplex PCR. The sample includes about 220,000 clones, 70% to 90% of them seen just once. The V segment lost 2 bases and the J segment 5 bases; nucleotides outside the gene matches: 10. This CDR3 has 17 amino acids. Germline assignment: CDR1 MNHEY and CDR2 SMNVEV (reference sequence). This TCR came from a woman aged 45 to 65 with acute COVID-19. The V and J genes are TRBV27 and TRBJ2-1, with 9 bases that match TRBD2. The sequencing sample was made of PBMCs or T cells enriched from blood (not recorded which). CDR3 sequence: CASSLPLASGKNNEQFF. The CDR3 bases are TGTGCCAGCAGTTTACCCCTAGCTAGCGGGAAGAACAATGAGCAGTTCTTC.